This T cell receptor (beta chain) was sequenced during a study of T cell responses to AZD1222 COVID-19 vaccine. The study, taken as a whole, reports: Once two AZD1222 doses were given, Spike-specific TCR breadth and depth went up.

The protocol was immunoSEQ multiplex PCR, while the TCRdb copy is restricted to in-frame clones and leaves out a portion. Found here are 150,000 to 200,000 clones, about 90% of them singletons; the top ten hold 1% to 1.5%. Worth noting for this clone: Antigen specificity is unknown.

Second doses at about 4 or about 12 weeks were pooled. The ends lost 7 bases at V and 1 base at J; junction bases unmatched: 11. CDR3 length equals 18 residues. The germline CDR1 and CDR2 sequences are SNHLY and FYNNEI. The source is an adult who received the AZD1222 COVID-19 vaccine. V and J are TRBV2 and TRBJ2-2, with 11 positions matching TRBD2. Sequencing used peripheral blood, obtained 28 days after the second AZD1222 dose. The CDR3 DNA sequence: TGTGCCAGCAATGTCGATAGGACTAGCGGGTGGAACACCGGGGAGCTGTTTTTT. It specifies CASNVDRTSGWNTGELFF.